Detailed here is one TCR beta chain. As processed by the authors: Quantification of nucleated cells was approximated via reference gene primer amplification. Assay: immunoSEQ multiplex PCR; the TCRdb copy retains only in-frame clones and omits some. That table supplies the V and J calls and clone size; D and trimming were determined from the DNA. Of roughly 200,000 clones detected, approximately 84% appear once; the ten largest clones hold 4% to 5.5%. This specimen comes from a study of blood T cell repertoires in COVID-19. Source material: peripheral blood. The receptor was isolated from a man in his forties or fifties with active or convalescent COVID-19.

The CDR3 region has the DNA TGTGCCAGCAGTACCGGGATTAGCGGGGGTGGGGAGACCCAGTACTTC. Translation gives CASSTGISGGGETQYF. The chain joins TRBV6-2 or TRBV6-3 to TRBJ2-5; TRBD2 agrees at 9 bases. Germline V CDR1 and CDR2: MNHEY, SVGEGT. V was clipped by 5 bases and J by 5 bases; unmatched bases: 12. The CDR3 extends over 16 amino acids.